Ten or more counts support the clone carrying this TCR beta chain. Antigen: not known. This sample was taken from a study of read filtering for tumor transcriptome and immune sequencing. Study-level background: Patients were some 16 male and about 15 female, mean age approximately 70 years, range about 45 to 85. Per sample, TCR-region reads ranged about 4 to 11 million by IR-seq, 85 to 1273 by RNA-seq.

Study outcomes and limitations: In IR-seq, single-read clonotypes were roughly 80% of clonotypes but approximately 4% of reads.

From roughly 0.4 ug of RNA, a library with molecular barcoded alpha/delta and beta/gamma adaptors was made. TCRdb ran MiXCR on the reads and lists one entry per CDR3 protein. The sample comprises 130,000 or so distinct CDR3 sequences, 13% of which are singletons, and 8.4% rests with the top ten. Germline values: CDR1 SEHNR, CDR2 FQNEAQ (reference sequence). After removal of 5 bases from V and 2 bases from J, the junction contained 10 bases not matched to a gene. This CDR3 has 18 residues. Bone marrow was sampled from every patient at the time of active disease. The chain joins TRBV7-9 to TRBJ2-1; 12 positions agree with TRBD1. The TCR originated in a donor aged 40 or older with multiple myeloma. Sequences were obtained from a population of CD138-negative cells sorted from bone marrow. CDR3 loop: CASSPSFGTGGAYNEQFF. The CDR3 DNA reads TGTGCCAGCAGCCCCTCGTTCGGGACAGGGGGCGCCTACAATGAGCAGTTCTTC.